The next 14 T cell receptor beta chains were all read from a single sample in a study of blood T cell repertoires in COVID-19. This table comes from immunoSEQ multiplex PCR, and its TCRdb copy is limited to in-frame clones, with some not included. Of roughly 140,000 clones listed, around 90% are singletons. Sequences were obtained from peripheral blood. The receptors originated from a woman aged 45-60 years with acute or convalescent COVID-19.

The chain couples TRBV19 to TRBJ2-6; 9 bases are shared with TRBD2. Germline V gives CDR1 LNHDA, CDR2 SQIVND (reference sequence). V trimming: 5 bases; J trimming: 0 bases; junction bases outside the gene matches: 8. The CDR3 spans 18 residues. CDR3 coding DNA: TGTGCCAGTAGTCCGAGACTAGCGGAACTCTCTGGGGCCAACGTCCTGACTTTC. Translated, it gives CASSPRLAELSGANVLTF. The full variable domain, with the rest looked up from reference TRBV19 and TRBJ2-6, is DGGITQSPKYLFRKEGQNVTLSCEQNLNHDAMYWYRQDPGQGLRLIYYSQIVNDFQKGDIAEGYSVSREKKESFPLTVTSAQKNPTAFYLCASSPRLAELSGANVLTFGAGSRLTVL.

The chain is built from TRBV30 and TRBJ1-6; TRBD1 agrees at 7 bases. With V trimmed by 4 bases and J by 6 bases, 3 bases remained unmatched. This CDR3 has 13 residues. In germline, CDR1 is GTSNPN, CDR2 SVGIG (reference sequence). The CDR3 loop is CAWTGQSNSPLHF. DNA of the CDR3: TGTGCCTGGACGGGACAGTCTAATTCACCCCTCCACTTT.

The CDR3 nucleotides are TGTGCCAGCAGCTTGTACCAGGGCTCTTCACCCCTCCACTTT. This codes for CASSLYQGSSPLHF. The rearrangement uses TRBV11-2 and TRBJ1-6, with D maybe TRBD1 (5 bases). The germline gives CDR1 SGHAT, CDR2 FQNNGV. The CDR3 runs to 14 residues. Trimming took off 3 bases at V and 9 bases at J, with 12 bases between the two ends.

This chain uses TRBV5-1 with TRBJ2-1; no firm D call. The CDR3 runs 11 residues. CDR1 and CDR2 from the germline V gene are SGHRS and YFSETQ. V was pared by 2 bases and J by 10 bases, with 7 bases between. This CDR3 reads CASSLNGEQFF. CDR3 nucleotide sequence: TGCGCCAGCAGCTTAAACGGGGAGCAGTTCTTC.

The CDR3 region has the DNA TGTGCCAGCAGTCCAAGCACGGGACAGTTCTATGGCTACACCTTC. Its translation: CASSPSTGQFYGYTF. This sequence joins TRBV28 and TRBJ1-2, with 7 bases identical to TRBD1. With 5 bases clipped from V and 4 bases from J, the junction kept 10 bases outside the gene matches. The CDR3 is 15 residues long. Germline lookup yields CDR1 MDHEN and CDR2 SYDVKM.

The rearrangement uses TRBV2 and TRBJ2-2, with TRBD1 matching over 9 bases. Germline CDR1 SNHLY, CDR2 FYNNEI. The CDR3 contains 16 residues. The V gene end was trimmed by 6 bases and the J gene end by 0 bases; junction bases not matched to a gene: 5. The CDR3 DNA follows: TGTGCCAGCAGGAGAACAGGGGGCTCGAACACCGGGGAGCTGTTTTTT. It translates to CASRRTGGSNTGELFF. The variable domain in full, with the rest retrieved from reference TRBV2 and TRBJ2-2, is EPEVTQTPSHQVTQMGQEVILRCVPISNHLYFYWYRQILGQKVEFLVSFYNNEISEKSEIFDDQFSVERPDGSNFTLKIRSTKLEDSAMYFCASRRTGGSNTGELFFGEGSRLTVL.

The rearrangement links TRBV5-1 to TRBJ2-5, with 8 bases identical to TRBD2. Germline V gene lookup returns CDR1 SGHRS and CDR2 YFSETQ. J lost 4 bases, V lost 3 bases, and 8 bases had no gene match. The CDR3 runs to 15 residues. As DNA, the CDR3 is TGCGCCAGCAGCTGGAGAGCGGGAGCTCGAGAGACCCAGTACTTC. This encodes CASSWRAGARETQYF.

The chain is built from TRBV2 and TRBJ1-5, with D perhaps TRBD1 (6 bases). CDR1 is SNHLY, CDR2 FYNNEI, per germline. The CDR3 runs 15 residues. Trimming pared 4 bases from V and 6 bases from J, leaving 16 bases between. CDR3 loop: CASSGGGAPVQPQHF. In DNA form, the CDR3 reads TGTGCCAGCAGTGGTGGGGGGGCGCCGGTTCAGCCCCAGCATTTT.

This clone was seen only a few times. This rearrangement joins TRBV7-6 to TRBJ1-3; TRBD1 matches 7 bases. Germline V lookup: CDR1 SGHVS, CDR2 FNYEAQ. With 5 bases clipped from V and 2 bases from J, the junction kept 9 bases outside the gene matches. The CDR3 sequence is 16 residues long. The DNA of the CDR3 is TGTGCCAGCAGCACCTACAGGGGAGTTGCTGGAAACACCATATATTTT. Protein product: CASSTYRGVAGNTIYF.

CDR3 in amino acids: CASSDRGRQPQHF. CDR3 DNA: TGTGCCAGCAGTGACAGGGGGCGACAGCCCCAGCATTTT. This chain links TRBV6-1 with TRBJ1-5; 8 bases are a match to TRBD1. The CDR3 extends over 13 amino acids. After removal of 3 bases from V and 7 bases from J, the junction contained 2 bases not matched to a gene. Germline V gene lookup returns CDR1 MNHNS and CDR2 SASEGT.

The chain employs TRBV10-3 and TRBJ2-7; 11 bases agree with TRBD2. Germline-derived CDR1 and CDR2 are ENHRY and SYGVKD. The CDR3 is 14 residues long. The V segment lost 6 bases and the J segment 5 bases; nucleotides outside the gene matches: 6. For the CDR3, the DNA is TGTGCCATCAGGGATAGCGGGAGGGCCAACGAGCAGTACTTC. Protein product: CAIRDSGRANEQYF.

The chain couples TRBV19 to TRBJ1-1; D remains unclear. Germline CDR1 is LNHDA and CDR2 is SQIVND (reference sequence). Trimming cost V 8 bases and J 8 bases, with 15 bases left between them. The CDR3 consists of 12 residues. The DNA of the CDR3 is TGTGCCAGTTCGCCGGCCAGGATAGAAGCTTTCTTT. Protein sequence: CASSPARIEAFF. Looking up the rest from reference TRBV19 and TRBJ1-1 gives the full variable domain: DGGITQSPKYLFRKEGQNVTLSCEQNLNHDAMYWYRQDPGQGLRLIYYSQIVNDFQKGDIAEGYSVSREKKESFPLTVTSAQKNPTAFYLCASSPARIEAFFGQGTRLTVV.

Here the CDR3 reads CASSPRLATNEKLFF. DNA for the CDR3: TGTGCCAGCAGCCCCCGGCTAGCAACTAATGAAAAACTGTTTTTT. The rearrangement links TRBV5-5 to TRBJ1-4; D remains ambiguous. The V gene lost 4 bases and the J gene lost 0 bases, with 10 bases spanning the gap. The germline CDR1 and CDR2 sequences are SGHKS and YYEKEE (reference sequence). The CDR3 is made up of 15 amino acids.

This chain links TRBV6-5 with TRBJ1-1, with 7 bases fitting TRBD1. The CDR3 consists of 14 residues. J gave up 0 bases and V 6 bases, and 4 bases lay outside the gene matches. Per the germline V gene, CDR1 is MNHEY and CDR2 is SVGAGI. The CDR3 DNA reads as TGTGCCAGCAGGCGACAGGGTTTGAACACTGAAGCTTTCTTT. It codes for CASRRQGLNTEAFF.